The rows below give T cell receptor beta chains drawn from one sample of a study of T cell repertoires in cytomegalovirus infection. TCRdb re-analysed the reads in MiXCR, keeping a single row per CDR3 protein. Altogether 150,000 or so distinct CDR3 sequences are present, approximately 21% being singletons, with the ten largest covering roughly 25%. Their specific antigens are unknown. This specimen consisted of CD8+ T cells from cultured PBMCs, obtained from culture after CMV antigen stimulation. These receptors all come from a human donor in good health (CMV status not recorded). Some clones in this sample may be carry-over from other donors' samples. Each CDR3 is given with its conserved first and last residue. Fields, in order: J gene, clone size, V gene, D gene, CDR3 DNA, CDR3 protein. A D gene is named only where the DNA matches it firmly. Clone size is given for some rows only: seen once, a few or many times, or a class if the clone is expanded.

J gene: TRBJ1-5
clone size: many
V gene: TRBV28
D gene: NA
CDR3 DNA: TGTGCCAGCAGTTTTAAGGGCGGTTATCAGCCCCAGCATTTT
CDR3 protein: CASSFKGGYQPQHF

J gene: TRBJ1-4
clone size: few
V gene: TRBV25-1
D gene: TRBD1
CDR3 DNA: TGTGCCAGCAGTGAAGTGGACAGGGTGTTTGAGTTTCGTGAAAAACTGTTTTTT
CDR3 protein: CASSEVDRVFEFREKLFF

J gene: TRBJ2-3
clone size: few
V gene: TRBV14
D gene: TRBD2
CDR3 DNA: TGTGCCAGCAGCCACCCTAGCGGGGCGATCAAAAGGACAGATACGCAGTATTTT
CDR3 protein: CASSHPSGAIKRTDTQYF

J gene: TRBJ2-2
clone size: NA
V gene: TRBV7-8
D gene: NA
CDR3 DNA: TGTGCCAGCAGACAAGGCGGGGACGGATACACCGGGGAGCTGTTTTTT
CDR3 protein: CASRQGGDGYTGELFF

J gene: TRBJ2-1
clone size: NA
V gene: TRBV12-3/TRBV12-4
D gene: TRBD1
CDR3 DNA: TGTGCCAGCAGTCCCCGGGACAGTAAATCCTACAATGAGCAGTTCTTC
CDR3 protein: CASSPRDSKSYNEQFF

J gene: TRBJ2-3
clone size: NA
V gene: TRBV7-2
D gene: TRBD2
CDR3 DNA: TGTGCCAGCAGCTTATCGACTAGCGGAGATACGCAGTATTTT
CDR3 protein: CASSLSTSGDTQYF

J gene: TRBJ1-2
clone size: few
V gene: TRBV7-2
D gene: NA
CDR3 DNA: TGTGCCAGCAGCCTCATGAGCTACTATGGCTACACCTTC
CDR3 protein: CASSLMSYYGYTF

J gene: TRBJ2-7
clone size: NA
V gene: TRBV5-6
D gene: NA
CDR3 DNA: TGTGCCAGCAGCTTGAGGGACGCCAACTACGAGCAGTACTTC
CDR3 protein: CASSLRDANYEQYF

J gene: TRBJ1-5
clone size: NA
V gene: TRBV6-1
D gene: NA
CDR3 DNA: TGTGCCAGCAGTGAATTTGGTAGCAATCAGCCCCAGCATTTT
CDR3 protein: CASSEFGSNQPQHF

J gene: TRBJ2-5
clone size: few
V gene: TRBV7-9
D gene: TRBD1
CDR3 DNA: TGTGCCAGCAGCGAGGGGGGACAGGGGATTGAGACCCAGTACTTC
CDR3 protein: CASSEGGQGIETQYF

J gene: TRBJ2-2
clone size: few
V gene: TRBV27
D gene: NA
CDR3 DNA: TGTGCCAGCAGTTTGGCTAGGACCGGGGAGCTGTTTTTT
CDR3 protein: CASSLARTGELFF

J gene: TRBJ1-2
clone size: NA
V gene: TRBV7-2
D gene: TRBD1
CDR3 DNA: TGTGCCAGCAGCTTAGGATCCGGACAGGTTAACTATGGCTACACCTTC
CDR3 protein: CASSLGSGQVNYGYTF

J gene: TRBJ2-5
clone size: many
V gene: TRBV12-3/TRBV12-4
D gene: NA
CDR3 DNA: TGTGCCAGCAGGGGGGCTCGCCAGGGACCGCAAGAGACCCAGTACTTC
CDR3 protein: CASRGARQGPQETQYF

J gene: TRBJ2-3
clone size: few
V gene: TRBV7-9
D gene: TRBD2
CDR3 DNA: TGTGCCAGCAGCCCGACTAGCGGATCAGATACGCAGTATTTT
CDR3 protein: CASSPTSGSDTQYF

J gene: TRBJ1-1
clone size: NA
V gene: TRBV7-6
D gene: NA
CDR3 DNA: TGTGCCAGCAGCTTCTCTGGGAGCCGGAGCACTGAAGCTTTCTTT
CDR3 protein: CASSFSGSRSTEAFF

J gene: TRBJ1-1
clone size: few
V gene: TRBV6-2/TRBV6-3
D gene: TRBD1
CDR3 DNA: TGTGCCAGCAGTTACTCGACAGGGCTGAACACTGAAGCTTTCTTT
CDR3 protein: CASSYSTGLNTEAFF

J gene: TRBJ2-1
clone size: NA
V gene: TRBV4-3
D gene: NA
CDR3 DNA: TGCGCCAGCAGCCAGACCTTCGAATCCTACAATGAGCAGTTCTTC
CDR3 protein: CASSQTFESYNEQFF

J gene: TRBJ2-5
clone size: few
V gene: TRBV15
D gene: NA
CDR3 DNA: TGTGCCACCAGCAGAGACCAGGCTTTGGGGGCCCAGTACTTC
CDR3 protein: CATSRDQALGAQYF

J gene: TRBJ1-6
clone size: few
V gene: TRBV6-1
D gene: NA
CDR3 DNA: TGTGCCAGCAGTGAACCAGGGAGGCAAGATTCACCCCTCCACTTT
CDR3 protein: CASSEPGRQDSPLHF

J gene: TRBJ2-1
clone size: NA
V gene: TRBV7-6
D gene: TRBD2
CDR3 DNA: TGTGCCAGCAGCTTAGGCACTAGCGGGGGGGGGTCCTACAATGAGCAGTTCTTC
CDR3 protein: CASSLGTSGGGSYNEQFF

J gene: TRBJ1-4
clone size: few
V gene: TRBV4-2
D gene: TRBD1
CDR3 DNA: TGTGCCAGCAGGTACCGGGACAGGGCGGCGGCTAATGAAAAACTGTTTTTT
CDR3 protein: CASRYRDRAAANEKLFF

J gene: TRBJ2-5
clone size: NA
V gene: TRBV7-9
D gene: TRBD1
CDR3 DNA: TGTGCCAGCAGCTTAGTCGGGACAGATCAAGAGACCCAGTACTTC
CDR3 protein: CASSLVGTDQETQYF

J gene: TRBJ2-3
clone size: NA
V gene: TRBV7-2
D gene: TRBD2
CDR3 DNA: TGTGCCAGCAGCCCCGGACTAGCGCGGTTAGATACGCAGTATTTT
CDR3 protein: CASSPGLARLDTQYF

J gene: TRBJ1-5
clone size: NA
V gene: TRBV6-2/TRBV6-3
D gene: TRBD1
CDR3 DNA: TGTGCCAGCAGTTACGGAGTTGGACAGGGGGTCGATTCGGATCAGCCCCAGCATTTT
CDR3 protein: CASSYGVGQGVDSDQPQHF

J gene: TRBJ2-7
clone size: NA
V gene: TRBV7-9
D gene: TRBD2
CDR3 DNA: TGTGCCAGCCACCCCCCCGGGAGCGGGGTTTACGAGCAGTACTTC
CDR3 protein: CASHPPGSGVYEQYF

J gene: TRBJ1-3
clone size: few
V gene: TRBV7-2
D gene: TRBD1
CDR3 DNA: TGTGCCAGCAGCCCCGGGGACAGGGGCTACACCATATATTTT
CDR3 protein: CASSPGDRGYTIYF

J gene: TRBJ2-1
clone size: few
V gene: TRBV4-2
D gene: TRBD1
CDR3 DNA: TGTGCCAGCAGCCAAGATCAACCCGGGACAGGATATAACAATGAGCAGTTCTTC
CDR3 protein: CASSQDQPGTGYNNEQFF

J gene: TRBJ2-7
clone size: NA
V gene: TRBV4-2
D gene: TRBD2
CDR3 DNA: TGTGCCAGCAGCCAAGAATCGGGGGGAGTCTCCTACGAGCAGTACTTC
CDR3 protein: CASSQESGGVSYEQYF